The 6 T cell receptor beta chains below all came from one sample that was sequenced in a study of patients and donors after allogeneic stem cell transplantation. TCRdb recomputed calls from the RT-PCR reads with MiXCR, one row per CDR3 protein. This table has more than 850,000 distinct CDR3 sequences, roughly 18% appearing once. Source material: blood, either unsorted or a sorted T cell fraction (not recorded which). The receptors originated from a human donor who was either an allogeneic HSCT recipient or a stem cell or donor lymphocyte infusion donor (not recorded which). It is not recorded whose cells these are; they may come from a transplant donor.

The rearrangement joins TRBV7-3 to TRBJ1-1, with TRBD1 identical over 7 bases. CDR3 length: 16 residues. The germline V gene encodes CDR1 SGHTA and CDR2 FQGTGA. J lost 0 bases, V lost 6 bases, and 10 bases had no gene match. The CDR3 DNA sequence: TGTGCCAGCAGTCTACAGGGGCGAGGCATGAACACTGAAGCTTTCTTT. Protein: CASSLQGRGMNTEAFF.

The rearrangement joins TRBV10-3 to TRBJ2-7; 7 nucleotides agree with TRBD1. CDR1 and CDR2 from the germline V gene are ENHRY and SYGVKD. After removal of 3 bases from V and 1 base from J, the junction contained 9 bases not matched to a gene. The CDR3 consists of 16 residues. The CDR3 nucleotides are TGTGCCATCAGTGAAGCGGTGGTGACAGGGTCCTACGAGCAGTACTTC. Translated: CAISEAVVTGSYEQYF.

The J gene is TRBJ2-3, the V gene TRBV6-2 or TRBV6-3; 9 positions agree with TRBD2. The CDR3 extends over 17 amino acids. Germline CDR1 MNHEY, CDR2 SVGEGT. V shed 7 bases, J shed 0 bases, and the junction held 11 bases outside the gene matches. The CDR3 coding sequence is TGTGCCAGCAACCCGGGACTAGCTAAGAATAGCACAGATACGCAGTATTTT. Its translation is CASNPGLAKNSTDTQYF.

This clonotype was observed a handful of times. The J gene is TRBJ1-1, the V gene TRBV10-3, with 8 bases identical to TRBD1. Germline V gene data show CDR1 as ENHRY and CDR2 as SYGVKD. J gave up 5 bases and V 4 bases, and 9 bases lay outside the gene matches. This CDR3 has 15 residues. The CDR3: CAISVSGGVGTEAFF. The CDR3 bases are TGTGCCATCAGTGTGTCAGGGGGCGTAGGAACTGAAGCTTTCTTT.

CDR3 sequence: CASTWVGGTGELFF. The CDR3, as DNA: TGCGCCAGCACCTGGGTGGGGGGCACCGGGGAGCTGTTTTTT. V and J are TRBV4-1 and TRBJ2-2; perhaps TRBD2 as D (6 bases). V lost 7 bases and J lost 4, with 13 bases in between. The CDR3 covers 14 residues. Germline loops: CDR1 MGHRA, CDR2 YSYEKL.

This clonotype was counted a few times. This chain connects TRBV12-3 or TRBV12-4 to TRBJ2-3, with 7 bases that match TRBD2. V shed 6 bases, J shed 4 bases, and the junction held 19 bases outside the gene matches. The CDR3 spans 18 residues. For the CDR3, the DNA is TGTGCCAGCAGACCGCCCCCAGCGGGGATACGTGGCGCAGATACGCAGTATTTT. Protein sequence: CASRPPPAGIRGADTQYF.